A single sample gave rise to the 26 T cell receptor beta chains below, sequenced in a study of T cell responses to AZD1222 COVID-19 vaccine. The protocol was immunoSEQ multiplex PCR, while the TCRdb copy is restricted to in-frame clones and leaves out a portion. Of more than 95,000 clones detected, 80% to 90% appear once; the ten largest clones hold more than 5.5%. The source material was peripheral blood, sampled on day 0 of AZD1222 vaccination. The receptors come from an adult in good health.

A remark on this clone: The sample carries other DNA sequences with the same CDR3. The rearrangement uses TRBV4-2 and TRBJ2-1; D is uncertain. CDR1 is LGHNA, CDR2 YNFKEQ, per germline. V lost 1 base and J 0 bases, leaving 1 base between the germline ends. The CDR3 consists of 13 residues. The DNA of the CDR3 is TGTGCCAGCAGCCAAGTCTCCTACAATGAGCAGTTCTTC. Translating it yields CASSQVSYNEQFF.

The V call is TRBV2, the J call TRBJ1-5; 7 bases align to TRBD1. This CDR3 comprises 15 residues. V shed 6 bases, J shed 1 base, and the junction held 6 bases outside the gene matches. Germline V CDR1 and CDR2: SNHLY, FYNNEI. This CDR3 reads CASSDRALSNQPQHF. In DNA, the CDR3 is TGTGCCAGCAGCGACAGGGCCCTCAGCAATCAGCCCCAGCATTTT.

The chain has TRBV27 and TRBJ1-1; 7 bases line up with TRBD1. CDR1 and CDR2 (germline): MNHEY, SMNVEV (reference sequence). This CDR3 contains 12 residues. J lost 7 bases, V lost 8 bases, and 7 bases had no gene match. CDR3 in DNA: TGTGCCAGCGGAACAGGGGTGGGTGAAGCTTTCTTT. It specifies CASGTGVGEAFF.

CDR3 in amino acids: CASSLFTQRMNTEAFF. The CDR3 DNA reads as TGTGCCAGCAGTTTGTTCACTCAGAGGATGAACACTGAAGCTTTCTTT. V and J are TRBV28 and TRBJ1-1; no definite D call. The V gene's germline CDR1 is MDHEN and CDR2 SYDVKM. Between the trimmed V and J ends, which lost 3 bases and 0 bases, there was a span of 14 bases. The CDR3 has 16 amino acids. The variable domain in full, with the rest retrieved from reference TRBV28 and TRBJ1-1, is DVKVTQSSRYLVKRTGEKVFLECVQDMDHENMFWYRQDPGLGLRLIYFSYDVKMKEKGDIPEGYSVSREKKERFSLILESASTNQTSMYLCASSLFTQRMNTEAFFGQGTRLTVV.

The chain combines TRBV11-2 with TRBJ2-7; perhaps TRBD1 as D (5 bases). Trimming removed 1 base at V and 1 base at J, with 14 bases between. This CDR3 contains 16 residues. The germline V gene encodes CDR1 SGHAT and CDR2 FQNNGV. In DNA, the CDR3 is TGTGCCAGCAGCTTAGTCATTGGTTCAGGGTCCTACGAGCAGTACTTC. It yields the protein CASSLVIGSGSYEQYF. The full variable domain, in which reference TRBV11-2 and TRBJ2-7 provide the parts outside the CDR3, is EAGVAQSPRYKIIEKRQSVAFWCNPISGHATLYWYQQILGQGPKLLIQFQNNGVVDDSQLPKDRFSAERLKGVDSTLKIQPAKLEDSAVYLCASSLVIGSGSYEQYFGPGTRLTVT.

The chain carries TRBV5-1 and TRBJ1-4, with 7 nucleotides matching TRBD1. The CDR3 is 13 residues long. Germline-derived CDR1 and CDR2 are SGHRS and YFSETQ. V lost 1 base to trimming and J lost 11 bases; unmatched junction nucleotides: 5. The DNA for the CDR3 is TGCGCCAGCAGCTTGAACACAGGGGAGAAACTGTTTTTT. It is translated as CASSLNTGEKLFF.

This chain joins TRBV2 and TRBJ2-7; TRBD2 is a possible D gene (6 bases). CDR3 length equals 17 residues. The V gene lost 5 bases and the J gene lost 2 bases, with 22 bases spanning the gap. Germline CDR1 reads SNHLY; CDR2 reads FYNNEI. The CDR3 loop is CASSPRLGSGSPYEQYF. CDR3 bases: TGTGCCAGCAGTCCCCGACTAGGTAGCGGTAGCCCCTACGAGCAGTACTTC.

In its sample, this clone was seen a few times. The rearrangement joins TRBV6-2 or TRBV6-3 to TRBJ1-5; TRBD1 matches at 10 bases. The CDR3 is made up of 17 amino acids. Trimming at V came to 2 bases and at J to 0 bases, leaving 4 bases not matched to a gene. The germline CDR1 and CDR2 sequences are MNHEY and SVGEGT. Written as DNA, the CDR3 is TGTGCCAGCAGTTACATAAGGACAGGGGGTAGCAATCAGCCCCAGCATTTT. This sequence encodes CASSYIRTGGSNQPQHF.

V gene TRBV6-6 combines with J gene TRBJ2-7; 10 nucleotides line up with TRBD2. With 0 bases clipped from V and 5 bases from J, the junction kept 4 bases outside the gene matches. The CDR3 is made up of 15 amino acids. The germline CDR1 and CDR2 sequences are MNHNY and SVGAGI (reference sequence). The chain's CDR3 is CASSYSILAGNEQYF. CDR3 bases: TGTGCCAGCAGTTACTCGATACTAGCGGGGAACGAGCAGTACTTC.

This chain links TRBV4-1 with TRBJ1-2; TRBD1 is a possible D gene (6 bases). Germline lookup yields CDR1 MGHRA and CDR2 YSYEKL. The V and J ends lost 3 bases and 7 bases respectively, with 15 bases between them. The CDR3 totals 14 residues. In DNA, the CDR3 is TGCGCCAGCAGCCATAATTCCGAGGGGGGTGGCTACACCTTC. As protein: CASSHNSEGGGYTF.

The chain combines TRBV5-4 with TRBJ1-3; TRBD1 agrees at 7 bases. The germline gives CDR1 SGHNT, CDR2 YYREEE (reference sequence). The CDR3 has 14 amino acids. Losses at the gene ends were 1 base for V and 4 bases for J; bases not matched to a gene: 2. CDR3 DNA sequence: TGTGCCAGCAGCTTGTCAGGGGGGGGAAACACCATATATTTT. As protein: CASSLSGGGNTIYF.

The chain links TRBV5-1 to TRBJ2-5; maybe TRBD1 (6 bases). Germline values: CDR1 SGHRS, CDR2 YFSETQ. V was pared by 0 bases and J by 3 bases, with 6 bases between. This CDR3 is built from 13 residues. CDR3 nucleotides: TGCGCCAGCAGCTTGGAGGGGGAAGAGACCCAGTACTTC. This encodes CASSLEGEETQYF.

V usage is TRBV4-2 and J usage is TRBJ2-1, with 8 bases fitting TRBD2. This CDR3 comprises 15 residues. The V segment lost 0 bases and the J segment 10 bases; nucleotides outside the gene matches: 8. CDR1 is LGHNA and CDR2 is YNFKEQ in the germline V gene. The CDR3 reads CASSQEARGAREQFF. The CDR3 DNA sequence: TGTGCCAGCAGCCAAGAGGCGCGGGGGGCGAGGGAGCAGTTCTTC.

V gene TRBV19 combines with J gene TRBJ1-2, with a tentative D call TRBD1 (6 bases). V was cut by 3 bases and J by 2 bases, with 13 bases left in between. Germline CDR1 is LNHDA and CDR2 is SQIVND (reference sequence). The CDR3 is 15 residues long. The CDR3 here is CASSIRDTGNYGYTF. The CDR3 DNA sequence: TGTGCCAGTAGTATCCGGGACACTGGAAACTATGGCTACACCTTC.

The CDR3 protein is CASSPGTAGQPQHF. DNA of the CDR3: TGCGCCAGCAGCCCAGGGACAGCGGGTCAGCCCCAGCATTTT. J is TRBJ1-5 and V is TRBV5-1; 7 bases match TRBD1. The CDR3 runs to 14 residues. Losses at the gene ends were 4 bases for V and 6 bases for J; bases not matched to a gene: 7. Germline CDR1 SGHRS, CDR2 YFSETQ.

CDR3 in DNA: TGTGCCAGCTGGAGGGCGGGCAATCAGCCCCAGCATTTT. Protein: CASWRAGNQPQHF. The V and J genes are TRBV16 and TRBJ1-5; no clear D gene. V lost 8 bases and J 2 bases, leaving 10 bases between the germline ends. CDR3 length: 13 residues. Germline assignment: CDR1 KGHSY and CDR2 FQNENV.

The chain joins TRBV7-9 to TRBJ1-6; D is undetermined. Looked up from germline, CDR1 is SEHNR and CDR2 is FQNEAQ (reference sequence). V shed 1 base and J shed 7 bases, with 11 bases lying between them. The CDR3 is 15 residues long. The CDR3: CASSLEAGGNSPLHF. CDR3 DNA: TGTGCCAGCAGCTTAGAGGCGGGTGGGAATTCACCCCTCCACTTT.

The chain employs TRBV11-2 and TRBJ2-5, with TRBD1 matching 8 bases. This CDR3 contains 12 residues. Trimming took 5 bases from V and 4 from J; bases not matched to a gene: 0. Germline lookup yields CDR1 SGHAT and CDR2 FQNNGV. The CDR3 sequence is CASSGQGETQYF. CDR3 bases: TGTGCCAGCAGCGGACAGGGAGAGACCCAGTACTTC.

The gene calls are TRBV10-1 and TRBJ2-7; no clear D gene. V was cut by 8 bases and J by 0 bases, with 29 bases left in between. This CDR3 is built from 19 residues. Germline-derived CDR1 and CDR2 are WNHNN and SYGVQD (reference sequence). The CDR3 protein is CASRPPTRHTAKSSYEQYF. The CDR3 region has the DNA TGCGCCAGCCGACCCCCCACCCGACACACAGCGAAGAGCTCCTACGAGCAGTACTTC.

CDR3 coding DNA: TGTGCCAGCAGTTACCCCCGGGACAGAAATGAAGCTTTCTTT. As protein: CASSYPRDRNEAFF. The V call is TRBV11-2, the J call TRBJ1-1; 7 bases are a match to TRBD1. There are 14 residues in the CDR3. V was pared by 6 bases and J by 7 bases, with 11 bases of the junction left unmatched. Germline CDR1 SGHAT, CDR2 FQNNGV.

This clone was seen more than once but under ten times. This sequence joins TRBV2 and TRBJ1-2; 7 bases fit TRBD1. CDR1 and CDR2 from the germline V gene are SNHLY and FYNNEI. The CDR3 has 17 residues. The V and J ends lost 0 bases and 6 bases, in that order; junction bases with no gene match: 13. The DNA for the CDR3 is TGTGCCAGCAGTGAAGCCCCGGCGCAACAGGGGTTGAATGGCTACACCTTC. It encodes CASSEAPAQQGLNGYTF.

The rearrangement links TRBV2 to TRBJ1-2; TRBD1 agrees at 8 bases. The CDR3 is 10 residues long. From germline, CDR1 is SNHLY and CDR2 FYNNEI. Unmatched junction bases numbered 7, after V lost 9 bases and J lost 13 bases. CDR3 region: CARRTGSFTF. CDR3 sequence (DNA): TGTGCCAGGCGGACAGGGAGCTTCACCTTC.

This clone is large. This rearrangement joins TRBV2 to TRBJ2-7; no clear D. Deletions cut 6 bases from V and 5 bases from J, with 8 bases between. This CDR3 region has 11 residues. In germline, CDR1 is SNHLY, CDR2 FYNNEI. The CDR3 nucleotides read TGTGCCAGCAGGCAGTTCGACGAGCAGTACTTC. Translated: CASRQFDEQYF. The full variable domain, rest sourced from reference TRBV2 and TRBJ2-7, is EPEVTQTPSHQVTQMGQEVILRCVPISNHLYFYWYRQILGQKVEFLVSFYNNEISEKSEIFDDQFSVERPDGSNFTLKIRSTKLEDSAMYFCASRQFDEQYFGPGTRLTVT.

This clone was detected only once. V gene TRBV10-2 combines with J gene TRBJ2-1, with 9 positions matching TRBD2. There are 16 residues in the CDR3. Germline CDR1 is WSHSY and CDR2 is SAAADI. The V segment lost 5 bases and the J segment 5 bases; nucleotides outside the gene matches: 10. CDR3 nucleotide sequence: TGCGCCAGCAGTACCGTAGCGGGAGAGAAGGACAATGAGCAGTTCTTC. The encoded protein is CASSTVAGEKDNEQFF.

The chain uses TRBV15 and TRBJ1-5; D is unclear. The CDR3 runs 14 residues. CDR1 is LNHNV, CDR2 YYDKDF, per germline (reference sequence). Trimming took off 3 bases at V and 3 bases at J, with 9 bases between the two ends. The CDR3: CATSRGLANQPQHF. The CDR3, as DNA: TGTGCCACCAGCAGGGGTTTAGCCAATCAGCCCCAGCATTTT.

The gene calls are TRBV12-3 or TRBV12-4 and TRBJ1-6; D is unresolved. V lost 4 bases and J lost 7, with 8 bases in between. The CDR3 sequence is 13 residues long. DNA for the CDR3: TGTGCCAGCAGTTGGTCCAGAAATTCACCCCTCCACTTT. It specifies CASSWSRNSPLHF.